This record covers a single T cell receptor beta chain. The data were obtained in a study of shared clonotypes between healthy human individuals. Method: immunoSEQ multiplex PCR; TCRdb's copy keeps in-frame clones and lacks some. Of approximately 460,000 clones in the sample, approximately 77% were seen once. This CDR3 is 15 amino acids long. The chain joins TRBV21-1 to TRBJ2-2; the table's D call, TRBD1, has no DNA check behind it. TRBV21-1 is described as a pseudogene. The receptor was derived from a woman in her thirties or forties in good health. Some clones in this sample may be carry-over from other donors' samples. The material sequenced was PBMCs. CDR3 DNA sequence: TGTGCCAGCAGCAAAGAGAACAGGGCGGCCGGGGAGCTGTTTTTT. It yields the protein CASSKENRAAGELFF.